This T cell receptor (beta chain) is from a study of blood T cell repertoires in COVID-19. The wider study: Some COVID-19 samples were acute and others convalescent; all came from the United States, Italy and Spain. Sources were T cells, B-cell-depleted T cells, or PBMCs; the material itself was cDNA or gDNA.

Original analysis: From reference gene primer amplification, estimates of nucleated cell counts were derived. Libraries were prepared by immunoSEQ multiplex PCR; TCRdb keeps only in-frame clonotypes and omits some of them. V and J calls and clone size follow that table, whereas D and trimming were derived from the DNA. There are 35,000 to 55,000 clones in the sample; roughly nine tenths occur only once, and 15% to 18% lies in the top ten. There are 15 residues in the CDR3. V gave up 2 bases and J gave up 5 bases, with 14 bases separating them. Germline V CDR1 and CDR2: SGHKS, YYEKEE (reference sequence).

The material sequenced was peripheral blood. This rearrangement joins TRBV5-5 to TRBJ1-5; D remains unclear. This TCR was recovered from a man between 65 and 85 years old with active COVID-19. For the CDR3, the DNA is TGTGCCAGCAGCTTCGAACACGGGGATCATCAGCCCCAGCATTTT. This translates into CASSFEHGDHQPQHF.